A selection of T cell receptor beta chains follows, all from one sample in a study of T cell clonotyping in hematopoietic cell transplantation. Sequenced by immunoSEQ multiplex PCR; TCRdb stores in-frame clones only, minus some. Here the sample spans under 9,000 clones, about 70% being singletons. Sequencing was performed on peripheral blood mononuclear cells, taken 100 days after allogeneic stem cell transplant. The receptors come from a male patient between 55 and 70 years old who had an allogeneic stem cell transplant from an unrelated donor, so the T cells may come from the graft donor. Some clones in this sample may be carry-over from other donors' samples. Both conserved end residues are part of each CDR3. A D gene is named only where the DNA matches it firmly. Clone size is not always given. Where it is, it says once, few, many or a class for expanded clones.

J,size,D,V,DNA,CDR3
TRBJ2-3,-,TRBD2,TRBV7-6,TGTGCCAGCAGCTTTGGGACTAGCGGGGTCACAGATACGCAGTATTTT,CASSFGTSGVTDTQYF
TRBJ1-5,few,TRBD1,TRBV25-1,TGTGCCAGCAGTGAACCTAGTCCCGGGACAGGGATAGGTCAGCCCCAGCATTTT,CASSEPSPGTGIGQPQHF
TRBJ2-6,-,-,TRBV5-6,TGTGCCAGCAGCCTGACAGGGGCCAACGTCCTGACTTTC,CASSLTGANVLTF
TRBJ1-1,once,-,TRBV19,TGTGCCAGTAAGGGCAGCTTTATGAACACTGAAGCTTTCTTT,CASKGSFMNTEAFF
TRBJ2-2,-,TRBD1,TRBV6-5,TGTGCCAGCAGTAGACAGGGCCGGGAGCTGTTTTTT,CASSRQGRELFF
TRBJ1-4,few,TRBD1,TRBV25-1,TGTGCCAGCAGGGAAAAGACAGGGTACGCTGAAAAACTGTTTTTT,CASREKTGYAEKLFF
TRBJ2-7,-,TRBD2,TRBV30,TGTGCCTGGAGGGGACTAGGTCACGAGCAGTACTTC,CAWRGLGHEQYF
TRBJ2-7,few,TRBD1,TRBV6-1,TGTGCCAGCGGGGGACAGGGGGTTGCTTACGAGCAGTACTTC,CASGGQGVAYEQYF
TRBJ2-5,-,-,TRBV29-1,TGCAGCGTTGGGGTGTACCAAGAGACCCAGTACTTC,CSVGVYQETQYF
TRBJ2-5,-,-,TRBV2,TGTGCCAGCAGCCAACAAACCGGGCGAGAGACCCAGTACTTC,CASSQQTGRETQYF
TRBJ2-5,-,-,TRBV7-9,TGTGCCAGCAGCTCTCACGGTGGTACATGGGAGACCCAGTACTTC,CASSSHGGTWETQYF
TRBJ1-1,-,-,TRBV29-1,TGCAGCGTTGACAGGGCCATGAACACTGAAGCTTTCTTT,CSVDRAMNTEAFF
TRBJ2-7,-,-,TRBV5-4,TGTGCCAGCAGCTTGGACACCCCGAGCTCCTACGAGCAGTACTTC,CASSLDTPSSYEQYF
TRBJ2-7,-,TRBD1,TRBV5-6,TGTGCCAGCAGGAGAGACAGGGCCGAGCAGTACTTC,CASRRDRAEQYF
TRBJ1-1,-,TRBD1,TRBV7-8,TGTGCCAGCAGCTTATCACGGACAGGGAGCGCCACTGAAGCTTTCTTT,CASSLSRTGSATEAFF
TRBJ1-2,-,TRBD1,TRBV6-1,TGTGCCAGCAGTGGGACAGGGAGGGGCCCGCCAGACAACTATGGCTACACCTTC,CASSGTGRGPPDNYGYTF
TRBJ1-1,medium-sized,-,TRBV5-6,TGTGCCAGCAGGGCAGGGGTTGTCGGTGAAGCTTTCTTT,CASRAGVVGEAFF